The source of this T cell receptor (beta chain) is a study of cytomegalovirus exposure and HLA in healthy donors (dated by TCRdb to the late 2010s). Concerning the study at large: An earlier analysis of 587 of the donors reported about 260 Gb of sequence data and approximately 120 million unique TCR beta sequences obtained from around 190 million T cells. About 310 gigabases of sequencing data and approximately 84 million unique TCR sequences were included in an early release covering 550 to 800 HLA-typed donors. Among the roughly 390 genotyped donors, around 81% belonged to the genetic ancestry cluster associated with self-reported Caucasian donors. The aim of the study was to test whether cataloging public T cell receptors could identify signatures of past pathogen exposure. The study used immunosequencing to profile the T cell repertoires of 666 subjects and linked those repertoires to cytomegalovirus serostatus. A separate validation cohort of approximately 130 different subjects was used in addition to the approximately 670-subject first cohort. To predict cytomegalovirus infection status, the study brought together high-throughput TCR immunosequencing, statistical association of individual TCRs with disease status, and machine learning. A later analysis re-analyzed previously published TCR beta repertoires from approximately 670 donors and added high-resolution HLA genotyping to study TCR occurrence patterns. Rather than using new phenotypic data, the later analysis identified candidate immune exposures from TCR beta sequences and from how often those sequences occurred across donors. An earlier analysis of nearly 600 of the donors applied high-throughput TCR beta sequencing to assess whether each TCR beta V gene segment acted as functional or pseudogenic. Donor age, sex, ethnicity and CMV serostatus were compiled alongside the repertoire data. Genome-wide SNP genotypes for about three fifths of the roughly 670 donors were used in a later genetic analysis, which treated that subset as a discovery cohort. Every discovery cohort repertoire had been produced on one sequencing platform. Both class I and class II loci were covered by HLA typing, at four-digit resolution. The number of typed donors differed by locus: about 620-630 for A, B, C, DRB1 and DQB1; approximately 540 for DQA1; roughly 600 for DPA1; and some 430 for DPB1. Because of strong linkage in the cohort, four to six DR-DQ haplotypes were treated as single units for association and clustering. On average, roughly 200,000 unique TCR beta nucleotide sequences were sequenced per donor among 300 to 500 genotyped donors of the cohort, with roughly 19% of those sequences being non-productive. Overall study results and their limits: About 17 rarely observed V segments, including chromosome 9 orphons, were excluded from the earlier analysis of several hundred of the donors because counts were too low. In a later analysis, TCR association rates were found to vary across HLA loci, with the most associated TCRs seen for DRB1 alleles and the fewest for HLA-C alleles. V-gene and J-gene trimming of TCR beta chains was associated with a missense DCLRE1C variant in a later genetic analysis, and the association was replicated in an independent cohort. In an earlier analysis of approximately 590 of the donors, most TCR beta V segments appeared in productive rearrangements about 87% or about 30% of the time, broadly matching IMGT annotations. A total of 150 to 200 TCR beta chains were listed by the study as associated with cytomegalovirus. Presence/absence analyses assumed roughly uniform sequencing depth across donors, an assumption that may not hold. A group of highly shared sequence variants was considered likely to be a technical artifact of the sequencing pipeline. When HLA alleles, especially DR and DQ, strongly co-occurred, TCR associations were difficult to assign to individual alleles. For the cohort, immune exposure information was limited to CMV serostatus. Cytomegalovirus status was reported to be diagnosed by the classifier with high specificity and sensitivity in both the original and validation cohorts. At a false discovery rate of 0.05, a later analysis linked under 20,000 TCR beta sequences to specific HLA alleles. According to a later genetic analysis, donors in an Asian-associated ancestry cluster had fewer N-insertions in productive TCRs than the roughly 670-donor mean. Some IMGT-functional V segments, including TRBV6-2 and TRBV6-3, could not be told apart with the 87-base-pair reads, so those segments were excluded. In this cohort, only TCR beta chains were sequenced, and detectable features were limited by the absence of alpha or paired-chain data. In a later analysis, HLA-associated TCR beta chains were found to be more clonally expanded and to have lower generation probabilities than equally common non-associated chains. A later analysis reported that several top co-occurrence clusters appeared linked to parvovirus B19, influenza, CMV and Epstein-Barr virus. Three of the identified cytomegalovirus-associated TCR beta chains were confirmed in vitro to be specific for cytomegalovirus antigens. Correlated functional status among segregating V segments might reflect linkage disequilibrium, but an unknown experimental factor could not be ruled out. A further reported finding was that TCR beta sequences accurately predicted the HLA-A and HLA-B alleles for most subjects in the first cohort. HLA typing was unavailable for some donors at each locus, so association tests used only the typed subset. A later analysis found that most CMV-associated TCR beta chains appeared HLA-restricted, with HLA associations seemingly driven largely by CMV exposure. It was suggested by the authors that the approach could potentially be generalized to other disease states and immunological phenotypes. While some public TCRs were present in many individuals, most TCR sequences turned up only very rarely across donors.

To prepare the library, the immunoSEQ multiplex PCR assay was applied. The multiplex PCR relied on a mix of 60 forward primers for TCR Vbeta segments and 13 reverse primers for TCR Jbeta segments. The CDR3 region of rearranged TCR beta genes was amplified from genomic DNA with a multiplex PCR assay. Amplified TCR beta libraries were sequenced as 87-base-pair reads on the Illumina HiSeq System. Per the original workflow: Across the roughly 600 repertoires, a later analysis counted around 80 million unique TCR beta chains, roughly 11 million of which were shared by at least two donors. To remove PCR and sequencing errors, raw reads were error-corrected and collapsed into unique sequences using a nearest-neighbor algorithm that merged closely related sequences. Alignment of CDR3 sequences to IMGT reference sequences was used to assign V, D and J gene segments. Each retained sequence needed at least a six-nucleotide match to both a V gene segment and a J gene segment. Rearrangements were classified as productive when the CDR3 lacked stop codons and remained in frame with V and J, and all other rearrangements were classified as non-productive. CDR3 was defined according to IMGT convention as the region running from the second conserved V-encoded cysteine to the conserved J-encoded phenylalanine. In an earlier analysis of around 640 of the donors, sequences lacking an unambiguous match to a single V gene segment were excluded. An earlier analysis of several hundred of the donors called V segments functional above 56.7% productive rearrangements and segregating when the between-donor standard deviation exceeded 5%. A statistical classification framework was developed to diagnose cytomegalovirus status using the catalog of TCR beta chain sequences. In a later analysis, TCR nucleotide sequences were compared against IMGT/GENE-DB human TR gene sequences so that V and J genes could be assigned. In a later analysis, CDR3 sequences and most-parsimonious VDJ recombination scenarios were assigned using the TCRdist pipeline. In a later analysis, every TCR beta chain was defined by the combination of its CDR3 amino acid sequence and its V-gene family, and reads without a unique V-gene family were dropped. In a later analysis, 450 to 600 highly shared, low-generation-probability nucleotide sequences were removed to address suspected cross-contamination and a sequencing artifact. In a later analysis, a clonal expansion index for each public chain was calculated from normalized within-repertoire ranks of inferred template counts. In a later analysis, generation probabilities were computed with a VDJ recombination model fitted to out-of-frame rearrangements, and the resulting probabilities were checked against IGoR. A later analysis scored TCR-TCR, TCR-HLA and TCR-CMV co-occurrence with hypergeometric tests, applying a repertoire-size bias correction to TCR pairs. A later analysis estimated false discovery rates by permuting HLA or CMV assignments 20 times. In a later analysis, co-occurring TCRs were grouped using DBSCAN, with TCRdist sequence similarity added in when clustering inside HLA-allele-positive subsets. Repertoires with fewer than 30,000 or more than 120,000 public chains, plus five repertoires with anomalous nucleotide sharing, were excluded from co-occurrence clustering. Imported from immuneACCESS, the table was reduced by TCRdb to in-frame sequences with V and J called. These copies leave out some clones; in studies compared against another copy, an unresolved V gene accounts for under half, and the cause of the remainder is not known. V and J calls and clone size are those listed in that table; D and trimming were worked out from the DNA. Across this sample there are more than 150,000 clones, with 81% seen only once. Clones ranked in the top ten supply 1.3% of the sample.

The cohort comprised some 700 healthy bone marrow donors. At the time of sampling, all cohort members were nominally healthy, though unrecorded immune exposures were likely present. The donor was CMV seropositive and was included in the group of 250 to 350 seropositive cohort members. A peripheral blood sample was provided by each donor, and peripheral blood mononuclear cells were used for TCR beta sequencing. The Qiagen DNeasy Blood Extraction Kit was used to extract genomic DNA from the blood cell samples. This clone was seen a single time. Its target antigen remains unknown. No base quality values were provided; no much bigger clone lies one nucleotide off. From the cysteine through the phenylalanine, the CDR3 covers 13 amino acids. Of all the DNA, just the CDR3 is kept, 39 bases in frame from base 1. The germline V gene provides CDR1 SGHRS and CDR2 YFSETQ. V loses 3 bases at its end and J loses 3 bases; junction bases beyond the gene matches: 3.

The receptor was derived from a man between 45 and 60 years old in good health and CMV-seropositive. Here the chain combines TRBV5-1 and TRBJ2-7, with 7 middle bases fitting TRBD1. The material sequenced was PBMCs. The CDR3 sequence is CASSSTGFYEQYF. The DNA sequence is TGCGCCAGCAGCTCGACAGGGTTCTACGAGCAGTACTTC.